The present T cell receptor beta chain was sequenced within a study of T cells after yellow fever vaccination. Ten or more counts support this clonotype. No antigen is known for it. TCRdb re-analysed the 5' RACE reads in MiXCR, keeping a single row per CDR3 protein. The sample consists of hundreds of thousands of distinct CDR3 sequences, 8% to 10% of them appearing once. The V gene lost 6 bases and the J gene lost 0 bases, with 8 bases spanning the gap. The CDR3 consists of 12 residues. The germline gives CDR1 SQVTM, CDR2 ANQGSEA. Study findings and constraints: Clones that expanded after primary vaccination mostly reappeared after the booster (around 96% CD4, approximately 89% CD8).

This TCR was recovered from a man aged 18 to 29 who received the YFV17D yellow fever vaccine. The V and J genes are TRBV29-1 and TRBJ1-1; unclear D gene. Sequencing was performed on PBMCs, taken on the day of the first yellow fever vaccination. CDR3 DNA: TGCAGCGTCCGGCCGGTGAACACTGAAGCTTTCTTT. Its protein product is CSVRPVNTEAFF.